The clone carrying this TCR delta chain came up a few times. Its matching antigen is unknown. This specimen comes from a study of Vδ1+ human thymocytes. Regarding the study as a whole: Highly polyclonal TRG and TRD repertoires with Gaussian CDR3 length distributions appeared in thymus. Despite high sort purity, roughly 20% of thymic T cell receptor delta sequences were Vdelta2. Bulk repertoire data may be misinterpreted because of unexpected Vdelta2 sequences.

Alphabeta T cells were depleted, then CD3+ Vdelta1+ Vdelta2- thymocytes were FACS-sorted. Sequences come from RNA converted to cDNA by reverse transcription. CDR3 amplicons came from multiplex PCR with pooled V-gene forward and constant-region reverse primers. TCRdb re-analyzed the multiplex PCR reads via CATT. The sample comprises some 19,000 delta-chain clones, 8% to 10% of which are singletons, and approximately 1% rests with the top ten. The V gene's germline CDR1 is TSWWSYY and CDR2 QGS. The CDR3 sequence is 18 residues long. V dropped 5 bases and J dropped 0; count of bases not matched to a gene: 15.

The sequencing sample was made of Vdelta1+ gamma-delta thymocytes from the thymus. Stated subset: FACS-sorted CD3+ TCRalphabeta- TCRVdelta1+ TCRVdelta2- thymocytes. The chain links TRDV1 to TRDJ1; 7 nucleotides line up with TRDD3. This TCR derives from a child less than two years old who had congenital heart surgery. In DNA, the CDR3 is TGTGCTCTTGGGAATTTAGGCCTACGAGGGGGATACACCGATAAACTCATCTTT. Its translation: CALGNLGLRGGYTDKLIF.